This TCR beta chain was found in a study of CD8 T cells in ankylosing spondylitis. Study-level results: There was reportedly significant enrichment of clones that were disease-linked in matched ankylosing spondylitis synovial fluid. One TCR beta motif, made up of several highly homologous variants, appeared characteristic of ankylosing spondylitis blood.

This CDR3 has 15 residues. The germline CDR1 and CDR2 sequences are SGHTA and FQGNSA. J gave up 6 bases and V 5 bases, and 3 bases lay outside the gene matches. Generation of TCR beta libraries employed quantitative 5'-RACE incorporating molecular barcodes. MiXCR was run by TCRdb on the 5' RACE reads, yielding one entry per CDR3 protein. Of 30,000 to 45,000 distinct CDR3 sequences detected, under 15% appear once; the ten largest clones hold about a third. A note on this clonotype: Antigen specificity is unknown.

The J gene is TRBJ2-1, the V gene TRBV7-2; 14 nucleotides match TRBD2. The TCR comes from a male donor with ankylosing spondylitis. The sequenced sample consisted of synovial fluid, either unsorted or a sorted T cell fraction (not recorded which). CDR3 sequence (DNA): TGTGCCAGCAGCCGACTAGCGGGGGGGCTCAATGAGCAGTTCTTC. Its translation is CASSRLAGGLNEQFF.